The present entry profiles one T cell receptor beta chain with its context. The antigen it binds to is not known. No base quality values were provided; no much bigger clone lies one nucleotide off. This sample is part of a study of blood T cell repertoires in COVID-19 (dated by TCRdb to the early 2020s). Background for the entire study: Samples from collaborators originated in the United States, Italy and Spain and spanned both the acute and convalescent phases of COVID-19. Samples came from the ongoing ImmuneRACE study (first 160 participants) plus 1,254 subjects from 6 global collaborators. The prospective study material was composed of cDNA or gDNA derived from T cells, B-cell-depleted T cells, or PBMCs. The repertoires were released in a freely available public database intended as a resource for research on the immune response to SARS-CoV-2. Where HLA class I and class II types were available, the types were taken from metadata supplied by the sample provider, not from assay-based typing. Deeply sampled blood TCRbeta repertoires from subjects exposed to, actively infected with, or recovered from COVID-19 were included in the dataset. Nearly every sample came with metadata listing a de-identified subject ID, COVID-19 status, age in years and sex.

Each collaborating institution followed its own protocols to collect whole blood in K2EDTA tubes. For TCRbeta analysis, collaborators shipped samples in one of three forms: frozen whole blood, isolated PBMCs, or DNA extracted from either of those sample types. TCRbeta CDR3 regions were amplified from genomic DNA using the immunoSEQ Assay, a bias-controlled multiplex PCR. The published analysis was carried out like this. The number of nucleated cells in each sample was estimated by amplification of reference gene primers within the assay. To quantify the absolute abundance of each unique TCRbeta CDR3 rearrangement, sequence reads were collapsed and filtered. For each sample, productive Simpson clonality was calculated as the square root of Simpson's diversity index over productive rearrangements. The source is immuneACCESS, and TCRdb retained only in-frame sequences with V and J called. Part of the clones is not carried over; for the studies checked, unresolved V genes explain less than half of this, and the remainder is unexplained. That table gives V, J and clone size, and the DNA gave D and trimming. This sample comprises some 150,000 clones, more than 70% of them detected only once. In total, the top ten clones hold 7.5% to 8.5% of the sample.

The CDR3 has 15 amino acids, counting the end cysteine and phenylalanine. The only DNA kept is the CDR3, 45 bases in frame from the first base. V sheds 0 bases and J sheds 2 bases, leaving 10 bases between their ends. CDR1 and CDR2 are read off the germline V gene (reference sequence) as LNHNV and YYDKDF. The paper as a whole reports these results and caveats: The amount of clinical and demographic metadata varied by source and participant and was provided uncurated.

The source material was peripheral blood. The chain was built from TRBV15 and TRBJ1-2, with no reliable assignment of the D segment. The sequence derives from an older woman with acute or convalescent COVID-19. The nucleotide sequence is given as TGTGCCACCAGCAGAGATCGCCTATTGAACTATGGCTACACCTTC. It translates to CATSRDRLLNYGYTF.